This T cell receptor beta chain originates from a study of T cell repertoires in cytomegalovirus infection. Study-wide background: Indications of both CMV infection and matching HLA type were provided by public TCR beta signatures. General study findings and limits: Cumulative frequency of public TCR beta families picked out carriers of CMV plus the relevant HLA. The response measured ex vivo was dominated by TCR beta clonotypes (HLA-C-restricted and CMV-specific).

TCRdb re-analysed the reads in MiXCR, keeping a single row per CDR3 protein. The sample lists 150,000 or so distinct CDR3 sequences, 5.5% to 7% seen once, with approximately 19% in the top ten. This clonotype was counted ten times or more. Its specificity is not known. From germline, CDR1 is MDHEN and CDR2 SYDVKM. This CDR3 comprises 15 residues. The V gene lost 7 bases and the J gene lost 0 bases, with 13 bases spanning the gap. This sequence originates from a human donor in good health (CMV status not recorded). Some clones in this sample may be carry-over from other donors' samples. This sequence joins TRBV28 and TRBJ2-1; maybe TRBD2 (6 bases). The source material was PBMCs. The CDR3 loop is CASNLGGSSYNEQFF. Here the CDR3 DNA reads TGTGCCAGCAACCTCGGGGGAAGCTCCTACAATGAGCAGTTCTTC.